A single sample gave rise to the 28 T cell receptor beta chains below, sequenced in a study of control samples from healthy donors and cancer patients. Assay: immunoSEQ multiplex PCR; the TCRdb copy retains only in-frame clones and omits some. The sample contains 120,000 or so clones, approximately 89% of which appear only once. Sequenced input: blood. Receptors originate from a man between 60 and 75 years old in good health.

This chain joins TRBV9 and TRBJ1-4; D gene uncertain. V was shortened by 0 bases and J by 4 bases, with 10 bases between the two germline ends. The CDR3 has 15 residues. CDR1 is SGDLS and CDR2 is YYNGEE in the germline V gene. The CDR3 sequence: CASSVATRGNEKLFF. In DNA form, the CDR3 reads TGTGCCAGCAGCGTAGCTACCCGCGGTAATGAAAAACTGTTTTTT.

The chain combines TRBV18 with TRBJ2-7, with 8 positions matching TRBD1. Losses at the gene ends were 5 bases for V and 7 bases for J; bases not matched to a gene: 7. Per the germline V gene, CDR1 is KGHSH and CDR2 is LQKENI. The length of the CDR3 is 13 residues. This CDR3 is CASSSDRDVEQYF. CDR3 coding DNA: TGTGCCAGCTCATCGGACAGGGACGTGGAGCAGTACTTC.

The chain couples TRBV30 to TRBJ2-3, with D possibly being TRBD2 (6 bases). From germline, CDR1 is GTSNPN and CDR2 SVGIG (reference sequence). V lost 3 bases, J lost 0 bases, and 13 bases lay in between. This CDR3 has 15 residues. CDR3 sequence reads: CAWRRAGRSTDTQYF. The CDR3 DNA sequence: TGTGCCTGGAGAAGGGCGGGGAGAAGCACAGATACGCAGTATTTT.

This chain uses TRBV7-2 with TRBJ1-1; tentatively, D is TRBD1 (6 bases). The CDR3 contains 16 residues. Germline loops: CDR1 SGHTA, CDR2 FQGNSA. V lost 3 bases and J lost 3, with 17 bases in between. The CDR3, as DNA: TGTGCCAGCAGCTTCTCATTGGGGGCGGGGGACACTGAAGCTTTCTTT. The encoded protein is CASSFSLGAGDTEAFF.

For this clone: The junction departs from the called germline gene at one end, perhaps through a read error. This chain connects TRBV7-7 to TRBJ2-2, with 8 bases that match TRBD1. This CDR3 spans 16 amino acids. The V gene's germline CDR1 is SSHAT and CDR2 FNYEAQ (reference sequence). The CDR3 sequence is CASSLAGGPNTGELFF. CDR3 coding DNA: TGTGCTAGCAGCTTAGCAGGGGGCCCGAACACCGGGGAGCTGTTTTTT.

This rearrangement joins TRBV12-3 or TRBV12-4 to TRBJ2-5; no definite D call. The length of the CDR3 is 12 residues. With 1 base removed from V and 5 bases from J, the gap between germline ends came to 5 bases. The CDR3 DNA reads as TGTGCCAGCAGTTTAGAGTACGAGACCCAGTACTTC. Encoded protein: CASSLEYETQYF.

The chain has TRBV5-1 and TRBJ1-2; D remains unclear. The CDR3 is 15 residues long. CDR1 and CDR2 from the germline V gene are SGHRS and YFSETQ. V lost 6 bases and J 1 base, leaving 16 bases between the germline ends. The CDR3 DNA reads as TGCGCCAGCAACCCGGCCGGGAGCGTTAACTATGGCTACACCTTC. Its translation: CASNPAGSVNYGYTF.

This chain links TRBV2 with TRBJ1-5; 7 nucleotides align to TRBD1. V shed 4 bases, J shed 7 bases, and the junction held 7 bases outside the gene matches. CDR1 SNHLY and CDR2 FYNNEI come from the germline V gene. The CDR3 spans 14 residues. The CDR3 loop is CASSGALQGQPQHF. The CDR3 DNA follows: TGTGCCAGCAGTGGAGCTTTACAGGGGCAGCCCCAGCATTTT.

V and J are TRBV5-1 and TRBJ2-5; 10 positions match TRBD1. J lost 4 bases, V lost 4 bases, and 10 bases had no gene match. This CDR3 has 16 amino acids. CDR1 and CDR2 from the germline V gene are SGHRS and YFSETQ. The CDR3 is CASSPRQGASGETQYF. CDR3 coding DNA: TGCGCCAGCAGCCCTAGACAGGGGGCGTCAGGAGAGACCCAGTACTTC.

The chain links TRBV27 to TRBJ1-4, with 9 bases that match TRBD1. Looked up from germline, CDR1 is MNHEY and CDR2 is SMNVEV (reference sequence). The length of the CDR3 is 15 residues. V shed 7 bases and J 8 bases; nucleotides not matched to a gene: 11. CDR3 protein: CASKGTGLRYEKLFF. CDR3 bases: TGTGCCAGCAAGGGGACAGGGTTACGATACGAAAAACTGTTTTTT.

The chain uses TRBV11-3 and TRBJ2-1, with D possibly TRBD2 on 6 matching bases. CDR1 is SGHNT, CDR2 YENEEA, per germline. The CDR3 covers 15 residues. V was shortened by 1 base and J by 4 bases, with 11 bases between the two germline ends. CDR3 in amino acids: CASSLGRGPYNEQFF. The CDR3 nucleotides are TGTGCCAGCAGCTTAGGGCGGGGACCGTACAATGAGCAGTTCTTC.

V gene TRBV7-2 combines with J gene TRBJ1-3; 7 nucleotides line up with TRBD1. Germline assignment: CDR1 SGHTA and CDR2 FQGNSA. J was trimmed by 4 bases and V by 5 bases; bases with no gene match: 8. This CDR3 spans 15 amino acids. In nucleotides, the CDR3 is TGTGCCAGCAGCCTAACGACAGGGTCCGGAAACACCATATATTTT. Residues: CASSLTTGSGNTIYF.

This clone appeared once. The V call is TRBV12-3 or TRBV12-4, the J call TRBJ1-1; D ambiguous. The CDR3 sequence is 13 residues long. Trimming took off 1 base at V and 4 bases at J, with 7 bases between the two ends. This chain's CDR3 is CASSLDRTTEAFF. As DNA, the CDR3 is TGTGCCAGCAGTTTAGATCGGACCACTGAAGCTTTCTTT.

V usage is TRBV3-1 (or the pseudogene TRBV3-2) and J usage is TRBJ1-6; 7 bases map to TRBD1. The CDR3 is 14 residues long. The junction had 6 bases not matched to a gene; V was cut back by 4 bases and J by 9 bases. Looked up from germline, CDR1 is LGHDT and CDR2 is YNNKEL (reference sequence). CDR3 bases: TGTGCCAGCAGCCCTGGACAGGTTGCTTCACCCCTCCACTTT. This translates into CASSPGQVASPLHF.

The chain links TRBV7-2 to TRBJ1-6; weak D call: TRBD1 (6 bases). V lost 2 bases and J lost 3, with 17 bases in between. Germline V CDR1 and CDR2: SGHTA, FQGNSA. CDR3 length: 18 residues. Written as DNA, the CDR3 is TGTGCCAGCAGCTTAATTCCCCCCCAACAGGGCTATAATTCACCCCTCCACTTT. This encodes CASSLIPPQQGYNSPLHF.

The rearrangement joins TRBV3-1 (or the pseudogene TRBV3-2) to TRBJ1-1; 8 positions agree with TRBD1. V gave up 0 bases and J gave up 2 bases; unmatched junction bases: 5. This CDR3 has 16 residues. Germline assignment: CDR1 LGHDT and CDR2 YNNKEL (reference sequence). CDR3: CASSQDKGQVNTEAFF. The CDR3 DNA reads TGTGCCAGCAGCCAAGATAAGGGACAGGTAAACACTGAAGCTTTCTTT.

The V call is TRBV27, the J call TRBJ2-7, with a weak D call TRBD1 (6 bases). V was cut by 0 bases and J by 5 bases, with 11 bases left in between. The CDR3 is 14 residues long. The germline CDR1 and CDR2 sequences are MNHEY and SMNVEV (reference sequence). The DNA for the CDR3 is TGTGCCAGCAGTTTATCTAACAGGGTAAACGAGCAGTACTTC. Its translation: CASSLSNRVNEQYF.

The CDR3 DNA follows: TGCGCCAGCACAAAGGGGACGTACACTGAAGCTTTCTTT. Its translation: CASTKGTYTEAFF. The gene calls are TRBV10-2 and TRBJ1-1, with D possibly TRBD1 on 5 matching bases. The CDR3 runs 13 residues. V lost 7 bases and J 3 bases, leaving 12 bases between the germline ends. Looked up from germline, CDR1 is WSHSY and CDR2 is SAAADI.

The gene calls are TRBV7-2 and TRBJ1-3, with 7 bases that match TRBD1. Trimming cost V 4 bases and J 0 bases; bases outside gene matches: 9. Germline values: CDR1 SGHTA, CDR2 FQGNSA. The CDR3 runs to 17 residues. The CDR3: CASSSQGGGSSGNTIYF. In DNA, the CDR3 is TGTGCCAGCAGCTCGCAGGGGGGAGGCAGCTCTGGAAACACCATATATTTT.

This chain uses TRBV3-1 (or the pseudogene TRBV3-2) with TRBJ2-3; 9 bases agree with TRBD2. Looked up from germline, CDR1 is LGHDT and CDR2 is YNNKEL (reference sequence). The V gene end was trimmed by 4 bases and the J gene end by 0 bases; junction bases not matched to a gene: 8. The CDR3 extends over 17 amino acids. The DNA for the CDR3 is TGTGCCAGCAGCCGGGGTAGCGGGGGACCTAGCACAGATACGCAGTATTTT. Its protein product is CASSRGSGGPSTDTQYF.

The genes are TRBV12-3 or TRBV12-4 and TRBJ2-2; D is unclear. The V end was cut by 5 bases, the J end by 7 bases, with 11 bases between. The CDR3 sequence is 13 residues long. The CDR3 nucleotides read TGTGCCAGCAGTATAGGGTCTGGCGGGGAGCTGTTTTTT. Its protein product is CASSIGSGGELFF.

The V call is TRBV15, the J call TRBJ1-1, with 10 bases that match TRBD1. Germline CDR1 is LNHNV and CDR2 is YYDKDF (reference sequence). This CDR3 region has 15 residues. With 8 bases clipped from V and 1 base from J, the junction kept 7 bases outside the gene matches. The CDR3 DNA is TGTGCCACCGACGGGACAGGGGAGGGGAACACTGAAGCTTTCTTT. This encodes CATDGTGEGNTEAFF.

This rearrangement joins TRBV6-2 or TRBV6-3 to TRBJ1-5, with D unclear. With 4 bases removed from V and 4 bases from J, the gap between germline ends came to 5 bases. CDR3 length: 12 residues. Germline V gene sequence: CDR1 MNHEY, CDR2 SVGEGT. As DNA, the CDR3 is TGTGCCAGCAGTTCCCCAAATCAGCCCCAGCATTTT. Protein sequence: CASSSPNQPQHF.

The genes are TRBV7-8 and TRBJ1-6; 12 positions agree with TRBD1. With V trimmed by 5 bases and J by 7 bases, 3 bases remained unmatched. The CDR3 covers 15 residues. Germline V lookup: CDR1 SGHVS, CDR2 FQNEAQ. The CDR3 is CASSRGQGANSPLHF. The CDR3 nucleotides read TGTGCCAGCAGCCGGGGACAGGGGGCGAATTCACCCCTCCACTTT.

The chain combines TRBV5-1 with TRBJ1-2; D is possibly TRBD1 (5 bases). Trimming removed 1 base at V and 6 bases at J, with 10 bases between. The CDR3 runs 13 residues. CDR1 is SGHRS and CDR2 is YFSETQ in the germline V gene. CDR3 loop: CASSLFRVDGYTF. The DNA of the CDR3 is TGCGCCAGCAGCTTGTTCAGGGTGGATGGCTACACCTTC.

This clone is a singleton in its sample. CDR3 DNA: TGCGCCAGCAGCAAGACAGGTGAAGGCTACACCTTC. It yields the protein CASSKTGEGYTF. The chain recombines TRBV5-1 with TRBJ1-2; tentative D call: TRBD1 (6 bases). Germline V CDR1 and CDR2: SGHRS, YFSETQ. V was pared by 4 bases and J by 8 bases, with 12 bases between. The CDR3 spans 12 residues.

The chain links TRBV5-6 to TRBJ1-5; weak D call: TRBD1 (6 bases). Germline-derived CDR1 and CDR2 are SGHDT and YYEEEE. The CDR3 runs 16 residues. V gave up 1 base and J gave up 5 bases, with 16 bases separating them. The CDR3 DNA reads TGTGCCAGCAGCTTGTTTCGGGGGCTGAACTATCAGCCCCAGCATTTT. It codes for CASSLFRGLNYQPQHF.

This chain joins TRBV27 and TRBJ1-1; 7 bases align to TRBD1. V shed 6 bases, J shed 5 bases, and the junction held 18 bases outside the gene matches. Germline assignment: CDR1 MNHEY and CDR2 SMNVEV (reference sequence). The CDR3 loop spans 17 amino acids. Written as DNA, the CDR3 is TGTGCCAGCAGCCCTTATTTAAACAGGGGAGTAGAAACTGAAGCTTTCTTT. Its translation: CASSPYLNRGVETEAFF.